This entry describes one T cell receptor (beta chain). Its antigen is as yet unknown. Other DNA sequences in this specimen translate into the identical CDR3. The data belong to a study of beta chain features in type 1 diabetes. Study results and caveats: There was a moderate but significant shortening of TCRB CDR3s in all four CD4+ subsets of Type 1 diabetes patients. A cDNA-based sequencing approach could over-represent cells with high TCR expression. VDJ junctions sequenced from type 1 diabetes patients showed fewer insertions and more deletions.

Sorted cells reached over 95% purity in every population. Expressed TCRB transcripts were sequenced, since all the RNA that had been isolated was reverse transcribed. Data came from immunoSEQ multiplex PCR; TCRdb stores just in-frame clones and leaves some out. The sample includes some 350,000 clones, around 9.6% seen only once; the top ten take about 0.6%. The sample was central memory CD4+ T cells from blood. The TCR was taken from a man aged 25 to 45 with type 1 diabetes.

This chain's CDR3 is CASSLGHSYEQYF. The CDR3 region has the DNA TGTGCCAGCAGTTTGGGCCACTCCTACGAGCAGTACTTC. This rearrangement joins TRBV6-1 to TRBJ2-7; no firm D call. The CDR3 contains 13 residues. CDR1 and CDR2 from the germline V gene are MNHNS and SASEGT. Trimming removed 5 bases at V and 0 bases at J, with 8 bases between.